The TCR beta chain under discussion was sequenced for a study of T cell responses to AZD1222 COVID-19 vaccine. Study-wide points: Females outnumbered males among donors, who were mostly white British; clonal diversity was possibly underestimated. The number of AZD1222 recipients seropositive at baseline was only 5 to 7.

The CDR3 length is 12 residues. V gave up 5 bases and J gave up 10 bases, with 12 bases separating them. Germline V CDR1 and CDR2: MGHDK, SYGVNS. In the case of this clone: What it binds is not known.

TCRdb's copy holds only in-frame clones and misses some; the assay was immunoSEQ multiplex PCR. Among more than 150,000 clones listed, 88% were seen once. This sequence originates from an adult who received the AZD1222 COVID-19 vaccine. This chain links TRBV25-1 with TRBJ2-1; weak D call: TRBD1 (6 bases). The sample here was peripheral blood, taken 28 days after the second AZD1222 dose. The CDR3 sequence is CASSLAGGEQFF. CDR3 coding DNA: TGTGCCAGCAGTTTGGCTGGGGGCGAGCAGTTCTTC.